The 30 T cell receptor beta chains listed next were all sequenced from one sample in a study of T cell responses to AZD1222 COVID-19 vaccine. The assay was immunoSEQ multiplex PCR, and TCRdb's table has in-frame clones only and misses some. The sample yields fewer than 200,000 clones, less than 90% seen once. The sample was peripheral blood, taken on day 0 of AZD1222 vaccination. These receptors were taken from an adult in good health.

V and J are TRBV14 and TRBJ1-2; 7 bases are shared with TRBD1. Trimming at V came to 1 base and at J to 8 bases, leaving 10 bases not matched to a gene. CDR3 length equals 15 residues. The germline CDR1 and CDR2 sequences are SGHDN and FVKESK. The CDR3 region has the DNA TGTGCCAGCAGCCAAGGGCGGACAGGCGGAGCGGGCTACACCTTC. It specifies CASSQGRTGGAGYTF.

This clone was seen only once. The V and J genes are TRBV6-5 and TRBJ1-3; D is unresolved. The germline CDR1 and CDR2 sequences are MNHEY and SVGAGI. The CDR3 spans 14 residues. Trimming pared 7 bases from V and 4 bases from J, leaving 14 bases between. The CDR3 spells CASTSRPAGNTIYF. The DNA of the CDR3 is TGTGCCAGCACCTCACGCCCAGCCGGAAACACCATATATTTT.

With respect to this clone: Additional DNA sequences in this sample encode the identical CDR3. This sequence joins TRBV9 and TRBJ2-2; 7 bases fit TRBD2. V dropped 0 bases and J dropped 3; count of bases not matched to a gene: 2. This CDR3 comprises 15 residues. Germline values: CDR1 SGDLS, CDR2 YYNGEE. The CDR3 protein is CASSVGAGDTGELFF. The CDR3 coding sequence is TGTGCCAGCAGCGTAGGGGCGGGAGACACCGGGGAGCTGTTTTTT.

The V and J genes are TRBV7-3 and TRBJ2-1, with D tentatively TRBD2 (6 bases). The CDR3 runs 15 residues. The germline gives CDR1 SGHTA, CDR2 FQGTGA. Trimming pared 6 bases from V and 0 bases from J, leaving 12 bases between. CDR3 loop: CASSLAASSYNEQFF. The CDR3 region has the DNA TGTGCCAGCAGTTTAGCGGCCAGCTCCTACAATGAGCAGTTCTTC.

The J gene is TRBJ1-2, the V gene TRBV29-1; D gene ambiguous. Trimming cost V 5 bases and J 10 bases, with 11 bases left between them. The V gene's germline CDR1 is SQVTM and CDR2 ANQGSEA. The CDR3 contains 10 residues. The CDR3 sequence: CSVPPDPYTF. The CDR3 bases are TGCAGCGTTCCCCCGGACCCCTACACCTTC.

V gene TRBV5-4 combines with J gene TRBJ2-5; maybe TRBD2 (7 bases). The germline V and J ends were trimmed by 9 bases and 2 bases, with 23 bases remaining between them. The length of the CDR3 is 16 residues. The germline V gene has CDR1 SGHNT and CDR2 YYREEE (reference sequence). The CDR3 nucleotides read TGTGCCACCGGGGGCGCGGGAGATTGGGGGCAAGAGACCCAGTACTTC. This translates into CATGGAGDWGQETQYF. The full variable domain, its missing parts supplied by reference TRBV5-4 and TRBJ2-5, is ETGVTQSPTHLIKTRGQQVTLRCSSQSGHNTVSWYQQALGQGPQFIFQYYREEENGRGNFPPRFSGLQFPNYSSELNVNALELDDSALYLCATGGAGDWGQETQYFGPGTRLLVL.

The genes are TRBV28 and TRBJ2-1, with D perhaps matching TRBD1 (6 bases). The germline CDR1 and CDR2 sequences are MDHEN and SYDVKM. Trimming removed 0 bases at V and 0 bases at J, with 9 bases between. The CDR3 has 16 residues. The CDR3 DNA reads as TGTGCCAGCAGTTTATGGGGGGCCCGCTCCTACAATGAGCAGTTCTTC. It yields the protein CASSLWGARSYNEQFF.

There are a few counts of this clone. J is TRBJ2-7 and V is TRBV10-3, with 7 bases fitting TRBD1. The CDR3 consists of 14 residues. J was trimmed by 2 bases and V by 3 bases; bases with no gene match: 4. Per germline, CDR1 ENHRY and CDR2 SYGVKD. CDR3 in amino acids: CAISDTGVAYEQYV. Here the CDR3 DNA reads TGTGCCATCAGTGATACAGGGGTGGCCTACGAGCAGTACGTC.

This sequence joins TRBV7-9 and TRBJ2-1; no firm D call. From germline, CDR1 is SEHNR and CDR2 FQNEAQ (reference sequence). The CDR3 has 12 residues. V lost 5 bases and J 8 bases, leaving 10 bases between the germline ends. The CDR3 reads CASSRDPDEQFF. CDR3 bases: TGTGCCAGCAGCCGCGATCCAGATGAGCAGTTCTTC.

The CDR3 loop reads CASSSSADTEAFF. In nucleotides, the CDR3 is TGTGCCAGCAGCTCCTCTGCGGACACTGAAGCTTTCTTT. The genes are TRBV11-1 and TRBJ1-1, with unresolved D. The V and J ends lost 4 bases and 3 bases respectively, with 9 bases between them. The CDR3 runs to 13 residues. The germline gives CDR1 SGHAT, CDR2 FQDESV (reference sequence).

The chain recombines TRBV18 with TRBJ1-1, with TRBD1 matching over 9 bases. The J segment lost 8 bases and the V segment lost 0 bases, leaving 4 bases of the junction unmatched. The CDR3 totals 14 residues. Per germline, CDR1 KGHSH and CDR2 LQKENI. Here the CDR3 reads CASSPPVGQGEAFF. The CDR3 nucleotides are TGTGCCAGCTCACCACCGGTGGGACAGGGAGAAGCTTTCTTT.

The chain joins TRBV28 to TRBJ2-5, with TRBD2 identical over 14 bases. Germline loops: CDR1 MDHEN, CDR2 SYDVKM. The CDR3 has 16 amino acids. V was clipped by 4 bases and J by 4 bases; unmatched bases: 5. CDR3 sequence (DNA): TGTGCCAGCAGTTCTGGGACTAGCGGGGGCCGAGAGACCCAGTACTTC. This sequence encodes CASSSGTSGGRETQYF. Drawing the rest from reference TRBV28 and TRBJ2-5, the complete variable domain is DVKVTQSSRYLVKRTGEKVFLECVQDMDHENMFWYRQDPGLGLRLIYFSYDVKMKEKGDIPEGYSVSREKKERFSLILESASTNQTSMYLCASSSGTSGGRETQYFGPGTRLLVL.

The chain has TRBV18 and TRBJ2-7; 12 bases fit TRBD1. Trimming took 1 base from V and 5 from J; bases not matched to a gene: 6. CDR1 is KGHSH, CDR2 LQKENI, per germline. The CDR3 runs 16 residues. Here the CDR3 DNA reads TGTGCCAGCTCACCACTGCCGGGACAGGGGGCTAACGAGCAGTACTTC. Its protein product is CASSPLPGQGANEQYF.

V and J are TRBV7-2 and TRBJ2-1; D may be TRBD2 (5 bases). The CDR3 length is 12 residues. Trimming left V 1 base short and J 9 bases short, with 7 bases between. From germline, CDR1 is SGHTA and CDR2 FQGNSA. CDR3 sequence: CASSLETIEQFF. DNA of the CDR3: TGTGCCAGCAGCTTAGAGACTATTGAGCAGTTCTTC.

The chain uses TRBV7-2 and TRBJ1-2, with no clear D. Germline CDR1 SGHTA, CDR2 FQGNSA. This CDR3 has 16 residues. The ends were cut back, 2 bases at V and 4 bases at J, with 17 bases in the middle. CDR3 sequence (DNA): TGTGCCAGCAGCTTATTGGGTCCCCCGGTCGCCTATGGCTACACCTTC. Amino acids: CASSLLGPPVAYGYTF.

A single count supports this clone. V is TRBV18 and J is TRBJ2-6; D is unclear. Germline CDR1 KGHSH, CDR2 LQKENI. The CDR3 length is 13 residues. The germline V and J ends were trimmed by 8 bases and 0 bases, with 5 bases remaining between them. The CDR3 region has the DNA TGTGCCAGCGAGAGCTCTGGGGCCAACGTCCTGACTTTC. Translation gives CASESSGANVLTF.

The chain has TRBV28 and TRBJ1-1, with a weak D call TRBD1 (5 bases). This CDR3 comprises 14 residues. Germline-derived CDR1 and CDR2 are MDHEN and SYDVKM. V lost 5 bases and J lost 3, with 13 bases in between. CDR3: CASSPGRPDTEAFF. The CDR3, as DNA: TGTGCCAGCAGTCCGGGACGTCCGGACACTGAAGCTTTCTTT.

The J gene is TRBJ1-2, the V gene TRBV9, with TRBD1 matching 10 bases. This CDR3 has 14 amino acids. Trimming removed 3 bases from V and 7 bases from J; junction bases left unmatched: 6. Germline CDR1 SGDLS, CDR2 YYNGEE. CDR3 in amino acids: CASSARQGAVGYTF. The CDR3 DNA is TGTGCCAGCAGCGCCCGACAGGGGGCGGTTGGCTACACCTTC.

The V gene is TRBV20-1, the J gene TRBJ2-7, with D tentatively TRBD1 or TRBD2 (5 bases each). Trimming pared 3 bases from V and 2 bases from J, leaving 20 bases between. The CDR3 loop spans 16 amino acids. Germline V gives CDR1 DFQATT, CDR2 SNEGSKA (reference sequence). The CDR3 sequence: CSASRPGPNLTYEQYF. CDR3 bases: TGCAGTGCTAGTAGGCCGGGACCCAATCTAACCTACGAGCAGTACTTC.

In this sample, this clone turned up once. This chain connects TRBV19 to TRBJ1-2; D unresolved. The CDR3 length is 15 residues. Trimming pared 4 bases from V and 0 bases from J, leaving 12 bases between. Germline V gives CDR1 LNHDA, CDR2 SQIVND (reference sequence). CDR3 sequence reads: CASSRWTEANYGYTF. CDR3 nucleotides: TGTGCCAGTAGTAGATGGACTGAAGCTAACTATGGCTACACCTTC.

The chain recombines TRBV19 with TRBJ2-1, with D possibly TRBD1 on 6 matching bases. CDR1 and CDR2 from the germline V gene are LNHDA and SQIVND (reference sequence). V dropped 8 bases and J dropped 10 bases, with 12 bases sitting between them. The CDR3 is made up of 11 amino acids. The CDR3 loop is CASSFTGEQFF. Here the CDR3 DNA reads TGTGCCAGTTCCTTTACAGGGGAGCAGTTCTTC.

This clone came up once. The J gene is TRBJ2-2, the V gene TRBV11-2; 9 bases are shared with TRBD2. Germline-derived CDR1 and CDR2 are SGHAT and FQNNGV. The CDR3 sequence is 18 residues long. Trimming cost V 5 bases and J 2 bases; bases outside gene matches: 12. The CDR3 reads CASSLWTSAGVNTGELFF. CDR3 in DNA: TGTGCCAGCAGCCTTTGGACTAGCGCCGGAGTAAACACCGGGGAGCTGTTTTTT.

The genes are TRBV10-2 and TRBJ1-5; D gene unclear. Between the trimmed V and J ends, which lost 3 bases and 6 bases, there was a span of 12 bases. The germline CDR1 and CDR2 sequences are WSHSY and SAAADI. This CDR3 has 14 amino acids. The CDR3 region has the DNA TGCGCCAGCAGTGAAGGCGGGCCAGGTCAGCCCCAGCATTTT. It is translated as CASSEGGPGQPQHF.

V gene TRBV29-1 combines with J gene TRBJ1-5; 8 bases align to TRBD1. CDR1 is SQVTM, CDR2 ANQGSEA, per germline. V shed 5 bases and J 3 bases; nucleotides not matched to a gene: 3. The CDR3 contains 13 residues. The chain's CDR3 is CSVLQGVNQPQHF. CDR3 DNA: TGCAGCGTTTTACAGGGGGTCAATCAGCCCCAGCATTTT.

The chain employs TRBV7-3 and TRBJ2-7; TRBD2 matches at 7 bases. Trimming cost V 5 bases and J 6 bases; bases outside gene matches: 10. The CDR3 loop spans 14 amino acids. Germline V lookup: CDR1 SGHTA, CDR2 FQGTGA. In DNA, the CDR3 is TGTGCCAGCAGCCTCCGACTAGCTCTCCGCGAGCAGTACTTC. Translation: CASSLRLALREQYF.

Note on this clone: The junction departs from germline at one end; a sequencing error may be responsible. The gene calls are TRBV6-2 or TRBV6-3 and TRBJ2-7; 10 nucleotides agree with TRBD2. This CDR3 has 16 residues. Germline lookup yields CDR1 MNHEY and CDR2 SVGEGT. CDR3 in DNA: TGTGCCAGCAGCTACTGGGTGGCTAGCGGGAGTTACGAGCAGTACTTC. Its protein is CASSYWVASGSYEQYF.

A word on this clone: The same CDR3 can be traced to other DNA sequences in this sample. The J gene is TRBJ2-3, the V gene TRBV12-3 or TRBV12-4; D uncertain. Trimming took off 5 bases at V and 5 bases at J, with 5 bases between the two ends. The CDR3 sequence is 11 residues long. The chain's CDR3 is CASSPLDTQYF. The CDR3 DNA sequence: TGTGCCAGCAGTCCTTTAGATACGCAGTATTTT.

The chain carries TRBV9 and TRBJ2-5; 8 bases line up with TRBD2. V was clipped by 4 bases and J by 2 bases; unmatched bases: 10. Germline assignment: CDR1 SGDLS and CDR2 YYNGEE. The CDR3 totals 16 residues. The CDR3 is CASSPRITSGQETQYF. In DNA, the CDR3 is TGTGCCAGCAGCCCACGAATCACTAGCGGACAAGAGACCCAGTACTTC. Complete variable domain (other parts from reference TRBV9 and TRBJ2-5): DSGVTQTPKHLITATGQRVTLRCSPRSGDLSVYWYQQSLDQGLQFLIQYYNGEERAKGNILERFSAQQFPDLHSELNLSSLELGDSALYFCASSPRITSGQETQYFGPGTRLLVL.

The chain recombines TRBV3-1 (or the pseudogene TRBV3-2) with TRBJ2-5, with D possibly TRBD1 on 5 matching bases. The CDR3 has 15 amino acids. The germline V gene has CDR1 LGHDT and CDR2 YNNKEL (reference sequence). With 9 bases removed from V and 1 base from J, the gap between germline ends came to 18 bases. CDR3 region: CASQSGHRTQETQYF. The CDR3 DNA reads TGTGCCAGTCAATCCGGACACCGAACCCAAGAGACCCAGTACTTC.

The CDR3 DNA reads TGTGCCAGTAGCGGGAGTGCAACTAATGAAAAACTGTTTTTT. Translating gives CASSGSATNEKLFF. The chain couples TRBV19 to TRBJ1-4; D gene uncertain. Germline values: CDR1 LNHDA, CDR2 SQIVND (reference sequence). V was clipped by 6 bases and J by 0 bases, with 8 bases between them. The CDR3 is 14 residues long.